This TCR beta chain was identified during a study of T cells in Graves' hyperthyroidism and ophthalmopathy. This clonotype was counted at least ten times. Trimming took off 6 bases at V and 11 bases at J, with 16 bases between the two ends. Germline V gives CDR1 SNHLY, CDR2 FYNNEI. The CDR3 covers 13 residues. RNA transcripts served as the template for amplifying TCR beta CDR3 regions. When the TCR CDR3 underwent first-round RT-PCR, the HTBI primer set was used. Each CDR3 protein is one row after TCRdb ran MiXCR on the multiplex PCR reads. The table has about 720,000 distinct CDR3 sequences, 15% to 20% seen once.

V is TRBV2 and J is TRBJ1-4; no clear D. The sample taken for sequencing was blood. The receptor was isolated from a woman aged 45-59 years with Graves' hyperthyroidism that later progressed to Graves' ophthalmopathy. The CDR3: CASSQGYLAKLFF. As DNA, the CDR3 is TGTGCCAGCAGCCAAGGGTACCTGGCTAAACTGTTTTTT.